A single sample gave rise to the 23 T cell receptor gamma chains below, sequenced in a study of γδ T cells in repeated Plasmodium falciparum infection. Vgamma9/Vdelta2+ and Vdelta2-negative gammadelta T cells were flow-sorted from PBMC for bulk sequencing. TCRdb reanalyzed the multiplex PCR reads using CATT. The sample lists tens of thousands of gamma-chain clones, 1.4% occurring once. The sequenced material came from gamma-delta T cells from blood. The receptors derive from a pool of human donors (malaria-infected and uninfected, not separated).

This clone came up a few times. The translation of this DNA and the TCRdb protein of a much larger clone differ at residue 16, probably owing to a read error; the protein shown here is translated from the DNA. The J segment was not called; the V segment is TRGV9. Germline V gives CDR1 GITISATS, CDR2 ISYDGTV (reference sequence). This CDR3 is 18 amino acids long. The CDR3 loop is CALWEAQTPRLGKKIEVF. The CDR3 DNA sequence: TGTGCCTTGTGGGAGGCCCAAACACCCCGGTTGGGCAAAAAAATCGAGGTATTT.

In the case of this clone: TCRdb's protein for this DNA is that of a much larger clone and differs from the translation at residue 7, likely a read error; the protein shown is the DNA translation. The chain carries TRGV9 and TRGJ1 or TRGJ2. Per germline, CDR1 GITISATS and CDR2 ISYDGTV (reference sequence). This CDR3 comprises 14 residues. Trimming cost V 0 bases and J 6 bases; bases outside gene matches: 8. The CDR3 reads CALWEVHRGYKKLF. CDR3 in DNA: TGTGCCTTGTGGGAGGTGCACAGGGGTTATAAGAAACTCTTT.

In its sample, this clone was seen many times. This likely stems from a read error, as it lies one base from a far larger clone. This same CDR3 is encoded by further DNA sequences in the sample. The chain employs TRGV9 and TRGJP2. TCRdb supplies no J gene; here it was assigned by aligning the nucleotide sequence to germline. Looked up from germline, CDR1 is GITISATS and CDR2 is ISYDGTV (reference sequence). The CDR3 length is 16 residues. CDR3 sequence reads: CALWEVQGGSDWIKTF. CDR3 in DNA: TGCGCCTTGTGGGAGGTGCAGGGGGGTAGTGATTGGATCAAGACGTTT.

The sample holds many counts of this clone. The protein held in TCRdb is that of a much larger clone and does not match this DNA's translation at residue 3, likely because of a read error; the protein shown is translated from the DNA. The V gene is TRGV5P, the J gene TRGJ1 or TRGJ2. As TCRdb names no J gene, one was assigned here on the basis of a DNA match to germline. TRGV5P is classified as a pseudogene. The CDR3 sequence is 13 residues long. This CDR3 reads CAAWGTLCYKKLF. The CDR3 DNA follows: TGTGCCGCCTGGGGCACCCTTTGCTATAAGAAACTCTTT.

Many counts were recorded for this clone. The protein TCRdb gives is from a much larger clone and does not agree with this DNA's translation at residue 10, likely a read error; the protein shown here comes from the DNA. The genes are TRGV9 and TRGJP. The J gene was not available in TCRdb and was assigned here by matching the DNA to germline segments. The CDR3 has 15 residues. The germline V gene has CDR1 GITISATS and CDR2 ISYDGTV (reference sequence). The CDR3 region has the DNA TGTGCCTTGTGGGAGGTGGAGTTGGGCGAAAAAATCAAGGTATTT. This sequence encodes CALWEVELGEKIKVF.

This clone was recorded many times. TCRdb has a much larger clone's protein, which differs at residue 7 from the translation of this DNA, likely because of a read error; what is shown is the protein translated from the DNA. The sample contains more than one DNA sequence encoding this CDR3. The chain recombines TRGV4 with TRGJ1 or TRGJ2. J lost 4 bases, V lost 0 bases, and 6 bases had no gene match. The germline CDR1 and CDR2 sequences are EGSTGY and YDSYTSSV. The CDR3 loop spans 14 amino acids. CDR3 sequence (DNA): TGTGCCACCTGGGATGGGCTTGGATATTATAAGAAACTCTTT. Translation gives CATWDGLGYYKKLF.

On this clone itself: For this DNA, TCRdb reports the protein of a much larger clone, which diverges at residue 4, most likely from a read error; the protein presented here is translated directly from the DNA. This sequence joins TRGV9 and TRGJP. Since TCRdb gives no J gene, matching the DNA to germline was used here to assign it. Looked up from germline, CDR1 is GITISATS and CDR2 is ISYDGTV (reference sequence). The CDR3 extends over 17 amino acids. DNA for the CDR3: TGTGCCTTGCGGGAGGTGCGGGGGCAATTGGGCAAAAAAATCAAGGTATTT. It specifies CALREVRGQLGKKIKVF.

Ten or more counts support this clone. The protein in TCRdb stems from a much larger clone and differs at residue 3 from this DNA's translation, likely a read error; here the protein is translated from the DNA. This rearrangement joins TRGV9 to TRGJP2. Here the J gene came from matching the DNA to germline, since TCRdb omits it. The CDR3 totals 16 residues. Germline CDR1 and CDR2: GITISATS and ISYDGTV (reference sequence). CDR3 amino acids: CASWEVQGGSDWIKTF. CDR3 DNA sequence: TGTGCCTCGTGGGAGGTGCAGGGGGGTAGTGATTGGATCAAGACGTTT.

This clone has ten or more counts. The chain carries TRGV8 and TRGJ1 or TRGJ2. This CDR3 has 13 amino acids. V was pared by 5 bases and J by 0 bases, with 4 bases of the junction left unmatched. Germline CDR1 VENAVY, CDR2 YDSYNSRV. The CDR3 DNA follows: TGTGCCACCTGGGCCGCGAATTATTATAAGAAACTCTTT. Translating gives CATWAANYYKKLF.

With respect to this clone: TCRdb has a much larger clone's protein, which differs at residue 4 from the translation of this DNA, likely because of a read error; what is shown is the protein translated from the DNA. The same CDR3 is also encoded by other DNA sequences in this sample. The chain recombines TRGV9 with TRGJ1 or TRGJ2. The J gene is absent in TCRdb and was assigned here via DNA matching to germline. CDR3 length: 13 amino acids. Germline assignment: CDR1 GITISATS and CDR2 ISYDGTV (reference sequence). CDR3 sequence reads: CALREAPLYKKLF. The CDR3 region has the DNA TGTGCCTTGCGGGAGGCGCCCCTTTATAAGAAACTCTTT.

This clone has just a few counts. A far larger clone is off by one base, so a read error is likely. The chain links TRGV2 to TRGJP1. The J gene, missing from TCRdb, was assigned here through DNA to germline matching. CDR1 is EGSNGY, CDR2 YDSYNSKV, per germline. This CDR3 contains 12 residues. V gave up 6 bases and J gave up 9 bases; unmatched junction bases: 7. The CDR3 nucleotides read TGTGCCACCTGGACGCACCGTTGGTTCAAGATATTT. Protein product: CATWTHRWFKIF.

This clone has only a few counts. TCRdb assigns this DNA the protein of a much larger clone, which departs from its translation at residue 7; this likely reflects a read error, and the protein shown comes from translating the DNA. This sequence joins TRGV8 and TRGJ1 or TRGJ2. TCRdb carries no J gene annotation; the J gene was assigned here by matching the DNA with germline. Germline loops: CDR1 VENAVY, CDR2 YDSYNSRV. V shed 2 bases, J shed 4 bases, and the junction held 29 bases outside the gene matches. This CDR3 contains 21 residues. CDR3 residues: CATWDTQPQGSPCEPYYKKLF. The DNA for the CDR3 is TGTGCCACCTGGGATACCCAGCCCCAAGGTTCACCTTGTGAACCCTATTATAAGAAACTCTTT.

This clone was counted ten times or more. The mismatch at residue 10 between this DNA's translation and the TCRdb protein of a much larger clone likely reflects a read error; the protein shown is translated from the DNA. V and J are TRGV4 and TRGJ1 or TRGJ2. The J gene was not available in TCRdb and was assigned here by matching the DNA to germline segments. The CDR3 is 14 amino acids. CDR1 and CDR2 (germline): EGSTGY, YDSYTSSV. The CDR3 protein is CATWDELDYSKKLF. Written as DNA, the CDR3 is TGTGCCACCTGGGATGAATTGGATTATTCTAAGAAACTCTTT.

In this sample, this clone turned up a few times. A far larger clone is only one base removed, so a read error is likely. This same CDR3 is encoded by further DNA sequences in the sample. The chain uses TRGV9 and TRGJP. TCRdb carries no J gene annotation; the J gene was assigned here by matching the DNA with germline. The CDR3 covers 20 residues. From germline, CDR1 is GITISATS and CDR2 ISYDGTV (reference sequence). J gave up 6 bases and V 0 bases, and 14 bases lay outside the gene matches. The CDR3 sequence is CALWEVRPLGRELGKKIKVF. The CDR3 bases are TGTGCCTTGTGGGAGGTGCGACCCCTTGGCCGAGAGTTGGGCAAAAAAATCAAGGTATTT.

This clone was seen many times. TCRdb assigns this DNA the protein of a much larger clone, which departs from its translation at residue 5; this likely reflects a read error, and the protein shown comes from translating the DNA. The chain combines TRGV9 with TRGJP. The CDR3 consists of 17 residues. Germline trimming cut 5 bases from V and 2 bases from J; bases unmatched to any gene: 6. CDR1 is GITISATS, CDR2 ISYDGTV, per germline (reference sequence). The CDR3 loop reads CALWGPRQELGKKIKVF. As DNA, the CDR3 is TGTGCCTTGTGGGGGCCGCGGCAAGAGTTGGGCAAAAAAATCAAGGTATTT.

With regard to this clone: Given a much more abundant clone one base away, this may be a read error. The J gene is uncalled and the V gene is TRGV4. Germline lookup yields CDR1 EGSTGY and CDR2 YDSYTSSV. The CDR3 is made up of 14 amino acids. The CDR3 reads CATWDGTWASVVLF. The CDR3 DNA sequence: TGTGCCACCTGGGATGGAACATGGGCCAGTGTGGTACTCTTT.

The sample holds many counts of this clone. With a far larger clone one base away, a read error is the likely cause. This sample also contains other DNA sequences that code for the same CDR3. V gene TRGV9 combines with J gene TRGJ1 or TRGJ2. The J gene, missing from TCRdb, was assigned here through DNA to germline matching. Looked up from germline, CDR1 is GITISATS and CDR2 is ISYDGTV (reference sequence). The CDR3 has 15 amino acids. The CDR3 here is CALWEVQGVYYKKLF. Written as DNA, the CDR3 is TGTGCCCTGTGGGAGGTGCAGGGAGTCTATTATAAGAAACTCTTT.

This clone was picked up many times. The TCRdb record carries a much larger clone's protein, which differs from this DNA's translation at residue 12; a read error is the likely cause, and the protein listed here is the DNA translation. The chain is built from TRGV9 and TRGJP. The J gene, absent from TCRdb, was called here by matching the DNA to germline. Germline lookup yields CDR1 GITISATS and CDR2 ISYDGTV (reference sequence). This CDR3 is built from 18 residues. Here the CDR3 DNA reads TGTGCCTTGTGGCAGGTGAGCCGGCAAGAGTTGAGCAAAAAAATCAAGGTATTT. Protein product: CALWQVSRQELSKKIKVF.

This clone appeared many times. The chain links TRGV8 to TRGJ1 or TRGJ2. V was clipped by 3 bases and J by 0 bases; unmatched bases: 2. Germline CDR1 and CDR2: VENAVY and YDSYNSRV. CDR3 size: 13 residues. The CDR3 loop reads CATWDQNYYKKLF. CDR3 nucleotides: TGTGCCACCTGGGATCAGAATTATTATAAGAAACTCTTT.

As concerns this clone: A much larger clonotype is one base distant, so this may be a read error. The chain combines TRGV3 with TRGJ1 or TRGJ2. TCRdb offers no J gene call, so here the DNA was matched to germline to obtain one. The CDR3 consists of 13 residues. Germline trimming cut 2 bases from V and 6 bases from J; bases unmatched to any gene: 7. Germline V gene lookup returns CDR1 VTNTFY and CDR2 YDVSTARD (reference sequence). CDR3 region: CATWDICVYKKLF. The CDR3 coding sequence is TGTGCCACCTGGGACATATGTGTTTATAAGAAACTCTTT.

This clone came up many times. TCRdb's protein for this DNA is that of a much larger clone and differs from the translation at residue 3, likely a read error; the protein shown is the DNA translation. The CDR3 here is CAPWDGNYYKKLF. CDR3 coding DNA: TGTGCCCCCTGGGACGGGAATTATTATAAGAAACTCTTT. This sequence joins TRGV2 and TRGJ1 or TRGJ2. CDR1 and CDR2 from the germline V gene are EGSNGY and YDSYNSKV. The CDR3 has 13 amino acids.

A note on this clone: This sequence is one base from a far larger clone and is likely a read error. The sample carries other DNA sequences with the same CDR3. The chain has TRGV9 and TRGJP. The J gene was not available in TCRdb and was assigned here by matching the DNA to germline segments. The CDR3 has 18 amino acids. Germline CDR1 and CDR2: GITISATS and ISYDGTV (reference sequence). With 2 bases clipped from V and 7 bases from J, the junction kept 11 bases outside the gene matches. Here the CDR3 DNA reads TGTGCCTTGTGGGAGGCTCAGAGTAGGGAGTTGGGCAAAAAAATCAAGGTATTT. It is translated as CALWEAQSRELGKKIKVF.

This clone was counted only a few times. TCRdb's entry gives the protein of a much larger clone, which mismatches this DNA's translation at residue 15, likely from a read error; the protein reported here is translated from the DNA. The V gene is given as TRGV9, and no J gene call is available. Germline lookup yields CDR1 GITISATS and CDR2 ISYDGTV (reference sequence). CDR3 length: 18 residues. The CDR3 spells CALWEEPPQELGKKMKVF. CDR3 sequence (DNA): TGTGCCTTGTGGGAGGAGCCGCCCCAGGAGTTGGGCAAAAAAATGAAGGTATTT.